These 20 T cell receptor beta chains originate from one sample sequenced in a study of response to subunit inactivated influenza vaccine. TCRdb re-called the RT-PCR reads with MiXCR, one entry per CDR3 protein. The data show approximately 520,000 distinct CDR3 sequences, approximately 15% seen once. Sample: CD4+ T cells sorted from PBMCs, taken about 23 months after vaccination. The receptors originated from a man aged 50-75 years who received an inactivated influenza vaccine.

This clonotype was seen more than once but under ten times. This sequence joins TRBV15 and TRBJ1-5; D unclear. Germline-derived CDR1 and CDR2 are LNHNV and YYDKDF (reference sequence). The CDR3 is 15 residues long. Trimming left V 1 base short and J 4 bases short, with 11 bases between. CDR3 protein: CATSRGGIVNQPQHF. The CDR3 DNA reads TGTGCCACCAGCAGAGGGGGAATCGTGAATCAGCCCCAGCATTTT.

V and J are TRBV4-3 and TRBJ2-2, with TRBD2 matching 12 bases. Germline V gives CDR1 LGHNA, CDR2 YSLEER. The J segment lost 4 bases and the V segment lost 4 bases, leaving 13 bases of the junction unmatched. The CDR3 spans 19 residues. DNA for the CDR3: TGCGCCAGCAGCCGGAAGACTAGCGGGAGAGTTTCGGTCACCGGGGAGCTGTTTTTT. It translates to CASSRKTSGRVSVTGELFF.

There are a few counts of this clonotype. This chain links TRBV2 with TRBJ1-2; D gene uncertain. The germline CDR1 and CDR2 sequences are SNHLY and FYNNEI. V was pared by 2 bases and J by 8 bases, with 18 bases between. This CDR3 has 15 amino acids. The CDR3, as DNA: TGTGCCAGCAGTGAACGGTCGAAGAGGGCAGGCGGCTACACCTTC. Its protein is CASSERSKRAGGYTF.

The chain combines TRBV7-9 with TRBJ1-2; TRBD1 matches at 12 bases. The CDR3 has 15 amino acids. The germline V gene encodes CDR1 SEHNR and CDR2 FQNEAQ (reference sequence). Losses at the gene ends were 2 bases for V and 7 bases for J; bases not matched to a gene: 5. CDR3 nucleotides: TGTGCCAGCAGCTTAATGCGGGACAGGGGGCTTGGCTACACCTTC. Translating it yields CASSLMRDRGLGYTF.

The table lists this clonotype with a few counts. This chain uses TRBV11-2 with TRBJ2-3; 13 nucleotides align to TRBD2. V lost 5 bases, J lost 2 bases, and 4 bases stayed unmatched. The CDR3 has 16 amino acids. The germline CDR1 and CDR2 sequences are SGHAT and FQNNGV. The CDR3 spells CASSRTSGSITDTQYF. The CDR3 DNA sequence: TGTGCCAGCAGCCGGACTAGCGGGAGCATCACAGATACGCAGTATTTT.

This clonotype was counted between two and nine times. The chain has TRBV20-1 and TRBJ2-1, with no clear D. V was pared by 2 bases and J by 5 bases, with 13 bases between. CDR3 length: 14 amino acids. Per the germline V gene, CDR1 is DFQATT and CDR2 is SNEGSKA (reference sequence). For the CDR3, the DNA is TGCAGTGCTAGAAACCTCCTGTTCCACAATGAGCAGTTCTTC. This sequence encodes CSARNLLFHNEQFF.

CDR3 DNA sequence: TGTGCCAGCACTCTGGTTAACGGGAACGAGCAGTACTTC. Protein sequence: CASTLVNGNEQYF. This sequence joins TRBV12-3 or TRBV12-4 and TRBJ2-7; tentatively, D is TRBD2 (5 bases). V was pared by 7 bases and J by 5 bases, with 15 bases between. The CDR3 is 13 residues long.

The chain recombines TRBV5-1 with TRBJ2-2; D unresolved. Germline lookup yields CDR1 SGHRS and CDR2 YFSETQ. The V end lost 7 bases, the J end lost 0 bases, and 10 bases lay between the germline ends. There are 14 residues in the CDR3. The CDR3 spells CASLTETNTGELFF. CDR3 bases: TGCGCCAGCCTAACAGAGACGAACACCGGGGAGCTGTTTTTT.

This clonotype has a handful of counts. The chain carries TRBV20-1 and TRBJ1-5; 7 nucleotides line up with TRBD1. This CDR3 is built from 14 residues. V gave up 4 bases and J gave up 3 bases; unmatched junction bases: 6. Per germline, CDR1 DFQATT and CDR2 SNEGSKA (reference sequence). The CDR3 DNA sequence: TGCAGTGCTATGCCCGGGACAGTCAATCAGCCCCAGCATTTT. This sequence encodes CSAMPGTVNQPQHF.

In this sample, this clonotype turned up many times. V gene TRBV15 combines with J gene TRBJ2-3; 9 nucleotides match TRBD2. V lost 3 bases, J lost 2 bases, and 6 bases stayed unmatched. The CDR3 consists of 16 residues. Per the germline V gene, CDR1 is LNHNV and CDR2 is YYDKDF (reference sequence). Written as DNA, the CDR3 is TGTGCCACCAGCAGGTCGAGCGGGAGGATCACAGATACGCAGTATTTT. This gives the protein CATSRSSGRITDTQYF.

The V and J genes are TRBV4-3 and TRBJ2-2; a possible D gene is TRBD2 (5 bases). Trimming took 0 bases from V and 3 from J, leaving 11 bases between them. CDR1 and CDR2 from the germline V gene are LGHNA and YSLEER. The length of the CDR3 is 16 residues. CDR3 sequence reads: CASSQEVTTYTGELFF. The CDR3 DNA reads as TGCGCCAGCAGCCAAGAGGTGACTACTTACACCGGGGAGCTGTTTTTT.

The chain uses TRBV5-1 and TRBJ2-3; D call uncertain. The V end lost 0 bases, the J end lost 0 bases, and 8 bases lay between the germline ends. Germline assignment: CDR1 SGHRS and CDR2 YFSETQ. This CDR3 spans 15 amino acids. The CDR3 spells CASSLDYPSTDTQYF. In DNA form, the CDR3 reads TGCGCCAGCAGCTTGGATTACCCTAGCACAGATACGCAGTATTTT. The full variable domain, completed using reference TRBV5-1 and TRBJ2-3, is KAGVTQTPRYLIKTRGQQVTLSCSPISGHRSVSWYQQTPGQGLQFLFEYFSETQRNKGNFPGRFSGRQFSNSRSEMNVSTLELGDSALYLCASSLDYPSTDTQYFGPGTRLTVL.

This clonotype was counted between two and nine times. The gene calls are TRBV28 and TRBJ2-1, with 8 bases that match TRBD2. The CDR3 runs to 18 residues. Germline values: CDR1 MDHEN, CDR2 SYDVKM. The V and J ends lost 5 bases and 7 bases, in that order; junction bases with no gene match: 19. The CDR3 DNA follows: TGTGCCAGCAGTCAATACCCCGGGGGAAGCGGGAGATCGAATGAGCAGTTCTTC. Translated: CASSQYPGGSGRSNEQFF. The full variable domain, with the rest looked up from reference TRBV28 and TRBJ2-1, is DVKVTQSSRYLVKRTGEKVFLECVQDMDHENMFWYRQDPGLGLRLIYFSYDVKMKEKGDIPEGYSVSREKKERFSLILESASTNQTSMYLCASSQYPGGSGRSNEQFFGPGTRLTVL.

The chain combines TRBV4-2 with TRBJ1-4, with 8 bases lining up with TRBD1. CDR1 is LGHNA and CDR2 is YNFKEQ in the germline V gene. CDR3 length: 16 residues. The V gene end was trimmed by 4 bases and the J gene end by 2 bases; junction bases not matched to a gene: 6. CDR3 loop: CASSLRGQGTNEKLFF. Written as DNA, the CDR3 is TGTGCCAGCAGCCTACGCGGACAGGGCACTAATGAAAAACTGTTTTTT.

The chain employs TRBV20-1 and TRBJ1-4, with no clear D. The CDR3 extends over 14 amino acids. V gave up 3 bases and J gave up 5 bases, with 13 bases separating them. Germline CDR1 is DFQATT and CDR2 is SNEGSKA (reference sequence). As DNA, the CDR3 is TGCAGTGCTAGCCCCTCTGGGCGGAATGAAAAACTGTTTTTT. Amino acid sequence: CSASPSGRNEKLFF.

The rearrangement uses TRBV7-2 and TRBJ2-3; D is ambiguous. V lost 0 bases, J lost 2 bases, and 9 bases lay in between. The CDR3 extends over 15 amino acids. Germline V gene lookup returns CDR1 SGHTA and CDR2 FQGNSA. The CDR3, as DNA: TGTGCCAGCAGCTTAGCGGTTCTGACCACAGATACGCAGTATTTT. Protein sequence: CASSLAVLTTDTQYF.

This clonotype was found many times. The chain links TRBV29-1 to TRBJ2-4; D tentatively fits TRBD1 or TRBD2 (5 bases each). The V gene lost 3 bases and the J gene lost 0 bases, with 6 bases spanning the gap. Per germline, CDR1 SQVTM and CDR2 ANQGSEA. The CDR3 loop spans 13 amino acids. The CDR3 region has the DNA TGCAGCGTTGAGGGGGTAGCCAAAAACATTCAGTACTTC. It yields the protein CSVEGVAKNIQYF. The full variable domain, with the rest looked up from reference TRBV29-1 and TRBJ2-4, is SAVISQKPSRDICQRGTSLTIQCQVDSQVTMMFWYRQQPGQSLTLIATANQGSEATYESGFVIDKFPISRPNLTFSTLTVSNMSPEDSSIYLCSVEGVAKNIQYFGAGTRLSVL.

This clonotype was seen a few times. This chain joins TRBV7-3 and TRBJ2-2; 9 bases line up with TRBD1. This CDR3 comprises 14 residues. Per the germline V gene, CDR1 is SGHTA and CDR2 is FQGTGA. Unmatched junction bases numbered 2, after V lost 4 bases and J lost 5 bases. DNA of the CDR3: TGTGCCAGCAGCTCGGGACAGGGAACCGGGGAGCTGTTTTTT. Its protein is CASSSGQGTGELFF.

J is TRBJ2-2 and V is TRBV5-1; no clear D gene. V was shortened by 1 base and J by 7 bases, with 11 bases between the two germline ends. The germline CDR1 and CDR2 sequences are SGHRS and YFSETQ. There are 14 residues in the CDR3. The CDR3, as DNA: TGCGCCAGCAGCTTGACTTTGGGTTACGGGGAGCTGTTTTTT. Protein: CASSLTLGYGELFF.

This clonotype has a handful of counts. The V and J genes are TRBV20-1 and TRBJ2-7; possibly TRBD2 for D (6 bases). V lost 3 bases, J lost 5 bases, and 11 bases lay in between. CDR3 length: 12 residues. Per the germline V gene, CDR1 is DFQATT and CDR2 is SNEGSKA (reference sequence). The CDR3 protein is CSARDGSDEQYF. CDR3 in DNA: TGCAGTGCTAGGGACGGGAGCGACGAGCAGTACTTC.